Below are 20 T cell receptor beta chains sequenced from a single sample in a study of Ad26.COV2.S vaccination and SARS-CoV-2 variants. The treatment denotes: approximately 18 received Ad26.COV2.S at low or high dose, single or two shots; about 5 received placebo; per-sample allocation not given. Following the first vaccine or placebo injection, samples were taken on day 63. The protocol was immunoSEQ multiplex PCR, while the TCRdb copy is restricted to in-frame clones and leaves out a portion. Seen here are hundreds of thousands of clones, 83% observed once, and the top ten hold nearly 7.5%. Sequenced material: peripheral blood, taken in a trial of Ad26.COV2.S vaccine versus placebo. These receptors were collected from a person between 18 and 65 years old who received the Ad26.COV2.S COVID-19 vaccine or a placebo.

There are a few counts of this clone. V and J are TRBV14 and TRBJ1-6, with a possible D match to TRBD1 (5 bases). Germline V gene lookup returns CDR1 SGHDN and CDR2 FVKESK. The CDR3 length is 17 residues. V shed 5 bases and J shed 7 bases, with 21 bases lying between them. The CDR3 loop is CASSLRGGSRRNSPLHF. The CDR3 DNA reads as TGTGCCAGCAGCTTGCGGGGCGGATCCCGGCGGAATTCACCCCTCCACTTT.

In the case of this clone: This CDR3 is also generated by other DNA sequences in the sample. This chain links TRBV18 with TRBJ1-1; D may be TRBD1 (5 bases). Germline values: CDR1 KGHSH, CDR2 LQKENI. Trimming took off 3 bases at V and 2 bases at J, with 7 bases between the two ends. The CDR3 covers 13 residues. CDR3 amino acids: CASSPQGNTEAFF. CDR3 DNA: TGTGCCAGCTCACCTCAGGGAAACACTGAAGCTTTCTTT. Based on the CDR3 plus reference TRBV18 and TRBJ1-1, the full variable domain is NAGVMQNPRHLVRRRGQEARLRCSPMKGHSHVYWYRQLPEEGLKFMVYLQKENIIDESGMPKERFSAEFPKEGPSILRIQQVVRGDSAAYFCASSPQGNTEAFFGQGTRLTVV.

The chain couples TRBV19 to TRBJ2-1; perhaps TRBD2 as D (6 bases). Germline CDR1 LNHDA, CDR2 SQIVND (reference sequence). The V end lost 3 bases, the J end lost 3 bases, and 15 bases lay between the germline ends. CDR3 size: 16 residues. The CDR3 nucleotides are TGTGCCAGTAGTATGGGAGTAGCGGAGTACTACAATGAGCAGTTCTTC. Protein sequence: CASSMGVAEYYNEQFF.

V usage is TRBV27 and J usage is TRBJ2-3, with D tentatively TRBD1 or TRBD2 (6 bases each). The CDR3 consists of 16 residues. V was pared by 5 bases and J by 0 bases, with 15 bases between. CDR1 and CDR2 (germline): MNHEY, SMNVEV (reference sequence). CDR3: CASSLLGGMSTDTQYF. CDR3 nucleotide sequence: TGTGCCAGCAGTCTGTTGGGGGGCATGAGCACAGATACGCAGTATTTT.

The rearrangement uses TRBV4-3 and TRBJ1-4; 7 positions agree with TRBD1. The CDR3 has 17 residues. With 0 bases clipped from V and 6 bases from J, the junction kept 10 bases outside the gene matches. Germline CDR1 and CDR2: LGHNA and YSLEER. CDR3 residues: CASSQDKPPTGYEKLFF. Here the CDR3 DNA reads TGCGCCAGCAGCCAAGATAAACCCCCGACAGGGTATGAAAAACTGTTTTTT.

This clone was seen more than once but under ten times. The chain uses TRBV14 and TRBJ1-4, with D tentatively TRBD1 (6 bases). Germline lookup yields CDR1 SGHDN and CDR2 FVKESK. Trimming took off 0 bases at V and 5 bases at J, with 10 bases between the two ends. This CDR3 contains 15 residues. The CDR3 reads CASSQEGTPNEKLFF. DNA for the CDR3: TGTGCCAGCAGCCAAGAAGGGACACCGAATGAAAAACTGTTTTTT.

This chain joins TRBV13 and TRBJ2-1, with TRBD2 identical over 7 bases. The length of the CDR3 is 14 residues. Germline V gene data show CDR1 as PRHDT and CDR2 as FYEKMQ (reference sequence). V trimming: 5 bases; J trimming: 1 base; junction bases outside the gene matches: 2. CDR3 coding DNA: TGTGCCAGCAGCCCGCGGGGGTCCTACAATGAGCAGTTCTTC. Amino acids: CASSPRGSYNEQFF.

V usage is TRBV11-2 and J usage is TRBJ1-2; tentatively, D is TRBD1 (5 bases). CDR1 and CDR2 from the germline V gene are SGHAT and FQNNGV. The V gene lost 5 bases and the J gene lost 6 bases, with 16 bases spanning the gap. The CDR3 covers 14 residues. Here the CDR3 DNA reads TGTGCCAGCAGCCGCGGCGGGGGGGGTGATGGCTACACCTTC. It yields the protein CASSRGGGGDGYTF.

This chain's CDR3 is CASRTGRNYGYTF. Written as DNA, the CDR3 is TGTGCCAGCAGGACAGGGAGGAACTATGGCTACACCTTC. The V call is TRBV6-5, the J call TRBJ1-2, with 7 nucleotides matching TRBD1. The CDR3 runs 13 residues. Germline CDR1 and CDR2: MNHEY and SVGAGI. J gave up 2 bases and V 6 bases, and 3 bases lay outside the gene matches.

The J gene is TRBJ2-1, the V gene TRBV11-3; the match to TRBD2 covers 10 bases. This CDR3 comprises 15 residues. Germline CDR1 reads SGHNT; CDR2 reads YENEEA. The V segment lost 5 bases and the J segment 8 bases; nucleotides outside the gene matches: 9. The CDR3 is CASSPRRLAGDEQFF. CDR3 bases: TGTGCCAGCAGCCCACGGAGGCTAGCGGGAGATGAGCAGTTCTTC.

The chain couples TRBV6-2 or TRBV6-3 to TRBJ2-5; 7 nucleotides agree with TRBD2. The length of the CDR3 is 15 residues. The germline gives CDR1 MNHEY, CDR2 SVGEGT. The V gene end was trimmed by 2 bases and the J gene end by 3 bases; junction bases not matched to a gene: 6. The CDR3 DNA sequence: TGTGCCAGCAGTTACGGGGGGGGGATCGAAGAGACCCAGTACTTC. It translates to CASSYGGGIEETQYF.

J is TRBJ2-5 and V is TRBV5-4; 11 bases fit TRBD2. The CDR3 totals 15 residues. The trim removed 2 bases at V and 5 bases at J, leaving 5 bases unmatched. Germline V gene lookup returns CDR1 SGHNT and CDR2 YYREEE (reference sequence). Written as DNA, the CDR3 is TGTGCCAGCAGCTTAGGACTAGCGGGCCCCGAGACCCAGTACTTC. Its translation is CASSLGLAGPETQYF.

The CDR3 spells CASSWRGGQETQYF. DNA of the CDR3: TGTGCCAGCAGCTGGCGGGGGGGCCAAGAGACCCAGTACTTC. V and J are TRBV9 and TRBJ2-5, with TRBD2 matching 9 bases. The germline gives CDR1 SGDLS, CDR2 YYNGEE. With 4 bases clipped from V and 1 base from J, the junction kept 2 bases outside the gene matches. The CDR3 consists of 14 residues.

This clone was seen more than once but under ten times. The chain couples TRBV6-4 to TRBJ2-5; 10 nucleotides line up with TRBD2. Germline values: CDR1 MRHNA, CDR2 SNTAGT. The length of the CDR3 is 16 residues. Unmatched junction bases numbered 11, after V lost 6 bases and J lost 4 bases. CDR3 sequence (DNA): TGTGCCAGCAGCTTCTTAGCGGGAGGATGGCCAGAGACCCAGTACTTC. Translating gives CASSFLAGGWPETQYF.

The rearrangement joins TRBV18 to TRBJ2-5; D ambiguous. Trimming took off 3 bases at V and 4 bases at J, with 15 bases between the two ends. CDR3 size: 15 residues. Looked up from germline, CDR1 is KGHSH and CDR2 is LQKENI. This CDR3 reads CASSPPELGGETQYF. In DNA form, the CDR3 reads TGTGCCAGCTCACCCCCGGAGCTGGGTGGAGAGACCCAGTACTTC.

The rearrangement links TRBV19 to TRBJ2-1, with D perhaps matching TRBD2 (6 bases). Looked up from germline, CDR1 is LNHDA and CDR2 is SQIVND (reference sequence). The CDR3 runs 14 residues. V was trimmed by 5 bases and J by 8 bases, leaving 16 bases between them. The CDR3 region has the DNA TGTGCCAGTAGTCCTTTCCCGGGAGTCTATGAGCAGTTCTTC. Protein sequence: CASSPFPGVYEQFF.

The V call is TRBV5-4, the J call TRBJ2-2, with a tentative D call TRBD1 (6 bases). Germline V CDR1 and CDR2: SGHNT, YYREEE (reference sequence). Trimming stripped 4 bases from V and 3 bases from J, with 19 bases between. The CDR3 has 17 residues. CDR3 in DNA: TGTGCCAGCAGCAAGTTTCAGGGGATCGTGGACACCGGGGAGCTGTTTTTT. This codes for CASSKFQGIVDTGELFF. Supplemented by reference TRBV5-4 and TRBJ2-2, the full variable domain reads ETGVTQSPTHLIKTRGQQVTLRCSSQSGHNTVSWYQQALGQGPQFIFQYYREEENGRGNFPPRFSGLQFPNYSSELNVNALELDDSALYLCASSKFQGIVDTGELFFGEGSRLTVL.

This clone was counted between two and nine times. The chain combines TRBV4-1 with TRBJ2-2; possible D gene TRBD2, 6 bases. The CDR3 has 16 residues. CDR1 and CDR2 (germline): MGHRA, YSYEKL. V dropped 4 bases and J dropped 6 bases, with 18 bases sitting between them. The CDR3 region has the DNA TGCGCCAGCAGCCCCGGGCGGGAACCACCTGCCGGGGAGCTGTTTTTT. This sequence encodes CASSPGREPPAGELFF.

The chain couples TRBV30 to TRBJ1-1; perhaps TRBD1 as D (5 bases). Germline lookup yields CDR1 GTSNPN and CDR2 SVGIG (reference sequence). The CDR3 consists of 12 residues. Trimming left V 3 bases short and J 11 bases short, with 16 bases between. CDR3 nucleotide sequence: TGTGCCTGGAGAGACAGCCCAAGCCCGGCTTTCTTT. Protein sequence: CAWRDSPSPAFF.

The CDR3 protein is CASRESGDTEAFF. The CDR3 DNA reads TGCGCCAGCAGGGAGAGTGGGGACACTGAAGCTTTCTTT. This chain links TRBV10-2 with TRBJ1-1; no clear D gene. The CDR3 contains 13 residues. Trimming took 6 bases from V and 3 from J, leaving 11 bases between them. CDR1 and CDR2 (germline): WSHSY, SAAADI.